These 7 T cell receptor beta chains share one sample of origin, sequenced in a study of CXCR3-negative and CXCR3-positive naive CD8 T cells. These receptors are not linked to any known antigen. Preparation of TRB cDNA libraries relied on 5' RACE carrying UMI labels. TCRdb re-called the 5' RACE reads and shows each CDR3 protein once, DNA omitted. The repertoire table contains roughly 6,800 distinct CDR3 sequences. Whole-study results and caveats: More hydrophobic TRB CDR3s were found in CXCR3-positive naive cells than in CXCR3-negative naive cells.

Source material: naive CXCR3+ CD8+ T cells from blood. Subset specified: CD45RO-CCR7+CD27+CD95- naive CD8+ T cells expressing CXCR3 (TNR3+). The receptors stem from a human donor in good health. Some clones in this sample may be carry-over from other donors' samples.

The chain carries TRBV2 and TRBJ2-7; without DNA, the TCRdb call of TRBD2 cannot be checked. The CDR3 has 11 residues. Per the germline V gene, CDR1 is SNHLY and CDR2 is FYNNEI. CDR3 amino acids: CASSRANEQYF.

Its frequency marks this clonotype as medium-sized. J is TRBJ2-5 and V is TRBV20-1. The CDR3 has 14 amino acids. The germline V gene encodes CDR1 DFQATT and CDR2 SNEGSKA (reference sequence). CDR3 in amino acids: CSARDLASQETQYF.

The chain combines TRBV29-1 with TRBJ2-1; TCRdb's D gene call, TRBD2, goes unchecked for lack of DNA. CDR1 is SQVTM and CDR2 is ANQGSEA in the germline V gene. CDR3 size: 17 residues. CDR3 region: CSVERDWNFSSYNEQFF.

This clonotype is labeled medium-sized (0.01 to 0.1%) based on frequency. The chain couples TRBV20-1 to TRBJ1-3. The CDR3 loop spans 18 amino acids. The germline CDR1 and CDR2 sequences are DFQATT and SNEGSKA (reference sequence). CDR3 protein: CSASPEIASGLLGNTIYF.

This clonotype counts as medium-sized by frequency. V and J are TRBV14 and TRBJ2-1; TCRdb's assignment of TRBD1 cannot be checked, as there is no DNA. From germline, CDR1 is SGHDN and CDR2 FVKESK. This CDR3 comprises 14 residues. The CDR3 loop reads CASSQVRTGTEQFF.

The CDR3 protein is CASSVSGSVSSYNEQFF. The chain is built from TRBV9 and TRBJ2-1; TCRdb designates TRBD2, a call that cannot be tested without DNA. CDR1 SGDLS and CDR2 YYNGEE come from the germline V gene. This CDR3 comprises 17 residues.

This clonotype is deemed medium-sized by its frequency. The chain has TRBV5-1 and TRBJ2-5. The length of the CDR3 is 17 residues. Germline CDR1 SGHRS, CDR2 YFSETQ. CDR3: CASSLVLSEVTQETQYF. Full variable domain (remainder filled in from reference TRBV5-1 and TRBJ2-5): KAGVTQTPRYLIKTRGQQVTLSCSPISGHRSVSWYQQTPGQGLQFLFEYFSETQRNKGNFPGRFSGRQFSNSRSEMNVSTLELGDSALYLCASSLVLSEVTQETQYFGPGTRLLVL.